This T cell receptor (beta chain) was sequenced for a study of cytomegalovirus exposure and HLA in healthy donors. V was clipped by 3 bases and J by 1 base, with 9 bases between them. This CDR3 comprises 14 residues. In germline, CDR1 is MNHEY, CDR2 SVGAGI. The repertoire was sequenced with immunoSEQ multiplex PCR; TCRdb's copy has only in-frame clones and lacks some. The sample carries over 150,000 clones, about 90% recorded once. The V call is TRBV6-5, the J call TRBJ1-1; tentatively, D is TRBD1 (6 bases). Sequencing input: PBMCs. The source is a woman between 25 and 40 years old in good health and CMV-seronegative. This chain's CDR3 is CASSYRTANTEAFF. Written as DNA, the CDR3 is TGTGCCAGCAGTTATCGGACAGCGAACACTGAAGCTTTCTTT.